In this sample, the clone carrying this T cell receptor beta chain turned up many times. These data belong to a study of read filtering for tumor transcriptome and immune sequencing. This library used approximately 370 ng RNA and molecular barcoded adaptors spanning alpha/delta and beta/gamma chains. Each CDR3 protein gets one entry after TCRdb re-called the reads with MiXCR. This table holds under 40,000 distinct CDR3 sequences, 14% found once. The germline CDR1 and CDR2 sequences are MGHRA and YSYEKL. V lost 0 bases and J 4 bases, leaving 18 bases between the germline ends. The CDR3 loop spans 17 amino acids.

The receptor comes from a donor at least 40 years old with multiple myeloma. The chain carries TRBV4-1 and TRBJ1-1; unclear D gene. Sequences were obtained from a population of CD138-negative cells sorted from bone marrow. Here the CDR3 reads CASSQDWADLLGTEAFF. The CDR3 DNA reads as TGCGCCAGCAGCCAAGATTGGGCAGACCTATTAGGCACTGAAGCTTTCTTT.